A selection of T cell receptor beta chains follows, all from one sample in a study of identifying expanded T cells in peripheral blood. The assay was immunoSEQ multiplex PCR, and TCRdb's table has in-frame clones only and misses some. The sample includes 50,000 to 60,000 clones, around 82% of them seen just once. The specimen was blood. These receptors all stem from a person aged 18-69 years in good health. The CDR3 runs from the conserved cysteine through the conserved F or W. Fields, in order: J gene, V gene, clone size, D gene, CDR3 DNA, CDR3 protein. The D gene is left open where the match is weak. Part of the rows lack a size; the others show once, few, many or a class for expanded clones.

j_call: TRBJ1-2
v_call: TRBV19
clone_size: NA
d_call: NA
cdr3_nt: TGTGCCAGTAGTATAAACCGGGGGACGAACTATGGCTACACCTTC
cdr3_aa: CASSINRGTNYGYTF

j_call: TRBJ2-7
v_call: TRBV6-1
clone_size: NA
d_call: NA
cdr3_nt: TGTGCCAGCAGTTTAGACTACTACGAGCAGTACTTC
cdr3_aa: CASSLDYYEQYF

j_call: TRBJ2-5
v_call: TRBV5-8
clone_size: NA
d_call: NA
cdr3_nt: TGTGCCAGCAGCTCACTAGAGACCCAGTACTTC
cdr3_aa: CASSSLETQYF

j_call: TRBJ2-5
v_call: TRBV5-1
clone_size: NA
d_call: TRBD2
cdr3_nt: TGCGCCAGCAGCCCCGGACTAGCGGGCCGAGAGACCCAGTACTTC
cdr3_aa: CASSPGLAGRETQYF

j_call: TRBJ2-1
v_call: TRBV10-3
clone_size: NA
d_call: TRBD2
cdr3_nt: TGTGCCATCAGTGAACTAGCGGGAGACGGCGAGCAGTTCTTC
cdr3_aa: CAISELAGDGEQFF

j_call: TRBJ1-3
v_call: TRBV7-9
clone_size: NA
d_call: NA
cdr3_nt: TGTGCCAGCAGCTTAGGCTTCTCTGGAAACACCATATATTTT
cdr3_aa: CASSLGFSGNTIYF

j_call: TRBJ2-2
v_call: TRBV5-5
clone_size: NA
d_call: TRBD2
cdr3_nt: TGTGCCAGCAGCCGCGAGGAGGCGAGCGGGAGGCTGAACACCGGGGAGCTGTTTTTT
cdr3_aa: CASSREEASGRLNTGELFF

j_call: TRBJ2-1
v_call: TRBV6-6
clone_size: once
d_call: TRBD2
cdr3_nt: TGTGCCAGCAGCCATAAACTAGCGGGGATTTACAATGAGCAGTTCTTC
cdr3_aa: CASSHKLAGIYNEQFF

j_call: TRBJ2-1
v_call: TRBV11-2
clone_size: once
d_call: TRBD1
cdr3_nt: TGTGCCAGCAGCTCACGGACAGGGGGATACAATGAGCAGTTCTTC
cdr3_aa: CASSSRTGGYNEQFF

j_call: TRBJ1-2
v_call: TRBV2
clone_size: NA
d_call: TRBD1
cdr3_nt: TGTGCCACCGTAGAAGGGGGCGAGGACTATGGCTACACCTTC
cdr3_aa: CATVEGGEDYGYTF

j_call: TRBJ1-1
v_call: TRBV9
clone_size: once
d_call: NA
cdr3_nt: TGTGCCAGCAGCGATCACGGCGGCCGCACTGAAGCTTTCTTT
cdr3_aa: CASSDHGGRTEAFF

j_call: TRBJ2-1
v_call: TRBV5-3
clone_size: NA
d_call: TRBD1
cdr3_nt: TGTGCCAGAAGCTCAATCCGGGACAGGGTCTACAATGAGCAGTTCTTC
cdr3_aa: CARSSIRDRVYNEQFF

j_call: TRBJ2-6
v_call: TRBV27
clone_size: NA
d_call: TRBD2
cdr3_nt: TGTGCCAGCAGAAGACTAGCATCCTCTGGGGCCAACGTCCTGACTTTC
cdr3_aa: CASRRLASSGANVLTF

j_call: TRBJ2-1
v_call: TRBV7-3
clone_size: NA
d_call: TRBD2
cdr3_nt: TGTGCCAGCAGCCGAGGGATAGCGGGGGACTCTGAGCAGTTCTTC
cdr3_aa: CASSRGIAGDSEQFF

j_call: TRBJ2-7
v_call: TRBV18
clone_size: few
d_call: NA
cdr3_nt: TGTGCCAGCTCACCATTACAGGACGAGCAGTACTTC
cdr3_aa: CASSPLQDEQYF

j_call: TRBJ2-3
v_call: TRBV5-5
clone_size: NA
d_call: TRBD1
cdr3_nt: TGTGCCAGCAGCCACGCAGGGGGCGCGTCAGATACGCAGTATTTT
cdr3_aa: CASSHAGGASDTQYF

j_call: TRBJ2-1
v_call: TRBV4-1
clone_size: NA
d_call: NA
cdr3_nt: TGCGCCAGCAGCCCCGTCGGCAGCTACAATGAGCAGTTCTTC
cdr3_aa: CASSPVGSYNEQFF

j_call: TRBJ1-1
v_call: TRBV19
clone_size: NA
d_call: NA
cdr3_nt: TGTGCCAGTAGTATAGGATTCCGGCGGGGTGGGAACACTGAAGCTTTCTTT
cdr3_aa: CASSIGFRRGGNTEAFF

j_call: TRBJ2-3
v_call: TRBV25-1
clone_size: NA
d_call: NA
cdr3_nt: TGTGCCAGCAGTGGTTATACAGGGTGGACAGATACGCAGTATTTT
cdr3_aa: CASSGYTGWTDTQYF

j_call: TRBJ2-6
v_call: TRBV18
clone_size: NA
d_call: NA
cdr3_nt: TGTGCCAGCTCACCGCTCACTACCAGTAAAGTCTCGGCCAACGTCCTGACTTTC
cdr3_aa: CASSPLTTSKVSANVLTF

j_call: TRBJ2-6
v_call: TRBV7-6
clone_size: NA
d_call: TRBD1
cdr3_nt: TGTGCCAGCAGCTTAGGGGGACAGGGTGTTACCTCTGGGGCCAACGTCCTGACTTTC
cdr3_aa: CASSLGGQGVTSGANVLTF

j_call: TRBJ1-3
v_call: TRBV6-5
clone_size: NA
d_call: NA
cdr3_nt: TGTGCCAGCAGTCCGACCTACAGGGCAAACACCATATATTTT
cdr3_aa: CASSPTYRANTIYF